This is a list of T cell receptor beta chains from one sample in a study of T cell repertoires in cytomegalovirus infection. In TCRdb, the reads were re-called with MiXCR into one record per CDR3 protein. The data contain just under 550,000 distinct CDR3 sequences, 26% of them seen just once; the ten biggest clones take up about 13%. Sequencing was performed on PBMCs. The receptors derive from a human donor in good health (CMV status not recorded). Some clones in this sample may be carry-over from other donors' samples. CDR3s include the opening cysteine and the closing phenylalanine or tryptophan. The D gene is left open where the match is weak. A row's size may be missing; if present it is once, few, many or a size class.

D: NA
size: NA
J: TRBJ2-7
V: TRBV4-1
CDR3: CASSQAQGYEQYF
DNA: TGCGCCAGCAGCCAAGCCCAGGGGTACGAGCAGTACTTC

D: TRBD2
size: few
J: TRBJ2-1
V: TRBV18
CDR3: CASSPPPSGSFSASYNEQFF
DNA: TGTGCCAGCTCACCACCACCTAGCGGGAGTTTTTCCGCCTCTTACAATGAGCAGTTCTTC

D: NA
size: NA
J: TRBJ2-2
V: TRBV7-2
CDR3: CASSSGGAAGELFF
DNA: TGTGCCAGCAGCTCCGGGGGAGCGGCCGGGGAGCTGTTTTTT

D: TRBD2
size: NA
J: TRBJ2-1
V: TRBV19
CDR3: CASSVSLAGLNEQFF
DNA: TGTGCCAGCTCGGTTTCGCTAGCGGGACTGAATGAGCAGTTCTTC

D: NA
size: NA
J: TRBJ2-7
V: TRBV6-6
CDR3: CASSYSSISYEQYF
DNA: TGTGCCAGCAGTTACTCGAGTATATCCTACGAGCAGTACTTC

D: NA
size: few
J: TRBJ2-3
V: TRBV4-3
CDR3: CASSRDGGEEDTQYF
DNA: TGCGCCAGCAGCCGGGACGGTGGAGAAGAAGATACGCAGTATTTT

D: NA
size: NA
J: TRBJ2-7
V: TRBV20-1
CDR3: CSAKEGLDYEQYF
DNA: TGCAGTGCCAAGGAGGGGCTGGATTACGAGCAGTACTTC

D: NA
size: NA
J: TRBJ2-1
V: TRBV12-3/TRBV12-4
CDR3: CASMESIHNEQFF
DNA: TGTGCCAGCATGGAGTCTATACACAATGAGCAGTTCTTC

D: TRBD1
size: few
J: TRBJ1-5
V: TRBV7-9
CDR3: CASSSQTGTVGNQPQHF
DNA: TGTGCCAGCAGCTCCCAGACAGGGACAGTTGGGAATCAGCCCCAGCATTTT

D: TRBD2
size: many
J: TRBJ2-3
V: TRBV18
CDR3: CASSPTSGDTQYF
DNA: TGTGCCAGCTCACCAACTAGCGGAGATACGCAGTATTTT

D: NA
size: few
J: TRBJ1-2
V: TRBV5-1
CDR3: CASSLAREIGGYTF
DNA: TGCGCCAGCAGCTTGGCCAGGGAGATAGGGGGCTACACCTTC

D: NA
size: many
J: TRBJ1-2
V: TRBV7-2
CDR3: CASSFLPGPDYGYTF
DNA: TGTGCCAGCAGCTTTCTCCCGGGGCCGGACTATGGCTACACCTTC

D: TRBD2
size: NA
J: TRBJ2-1
V: TRBV12-3/TRBV12-4
CDR3: CASSPSGGPLFSYNEQFF
DNA: TGTGCCAGCAGTCCGAGCGGGGGCCCCCTTTTCTCCTACAATGAGCAGTTCTTC

D: NA
size: NA
J: TRBJ2-1
V: TRBV14
CDR3: CASSQDLVREQFF
DNA: TGTGCCAGCAGCCAAGATTTGGTTCGCGAGCAGTTCTTC

D: NA
size: NA
J: TRBJ1-2
V: TRBV28
CDR3: CASSLPVEGSDGYTF
DNA: TGTGCCAGCAGTCTCCCCGTAGAGGGCTCAGATGGCTACACCTTC

D: TRBD2
size: few
J: TRBJ2-3
V: TRBV3-1
CDR3: CASSTRSAGGPGDTQYF
DNA: TGTGCCAGCAGCACACGAAGCGCGGGAGGGCCCGGAGATACGCAGTATTTT

D: NA
size: NA
J: TRBJ2-6
V: TRBV28
CDR3: CASSTGGTSGANVLTF
DNA: TGTGCCAGCAGCACTGGCGGGACCTCTGGGGCCAACGTCCTGACTTTC

D: TRBD1
size: NA
J: TRBJ2-1
V: TRBV14
CDR3: CASSQDISSDRGLNEQFF
DNA: TGTGCCAGCAGCCAAGATATATCGTCGGACAGGGGGCTGAATGAGCAGTTCTTC

D: NA
size: few
J: TRBJ2-7
V: TRBV11-2
CDR3: CASNAQGGQYF
DNA: TGTGCCAGCAACGCCCAGGGCGGGCAGTACTTC

D: NA
size: many
J: TRBJ2-1
V: TRBV12-3/TRBV12-4
CDR3: CASSFLQGYEQFF
DNA: TGTGCCAGCAGTTTTTTGCAGGGTTACGAGCAGTTCTTC

D: TRBD1
size: once
J: TRBJ1-2
V: TRBV6-1
CDR3: CASSEQGAYGYTF
DNA: TGTGCCAGCAGTGAACAGGGGGCCTATGGCTACACCTTC

D: TRBD1
size: NA
J: TRBJ2-7
V: TRBV29-1
CDR3: CSVGVGQGAREQYF
DNA: TGCAGCGTTGGGGTCGGACAGGGAGCCCGCGAGCAGTACTTC

D: NA
size: NA
J: TRBJ2-2
V: TRBV19
CDR3: CASSMGGSNTGELFF
DNA: TGTGCCAGTAGTATGGGGGGTTCGAACACCGGGGAGCTGTTTTTT

D: TRBD1
size: NA
J: TRBJ1-5
V: TRBV7-3
CDR3: CASSHNRTGGPQPQHF
DNA: TGTGCCAGCAGCCATAACCGGACAGGAGGCCCTCAGCCCCAGCATTTT